One sample yielded the 10 T cell receptor beta chains listed below, sequenced in a study of cytotoxic CD8 clonotypes in ibrutinib-treated CLL. The assay was immunoSEQ multiplex PCR, and TCRdb's table has in-frame clones only and misses some. The sample records around 160,000 clones, about 88% being singletons. This material consisted of PBMCs, taken at disease progression, from a patient treated with ibrutinib. The receptor set was obtained from a human donor with chronic lymphocytic leukemia.

The chain recombines TRBV7-2 with TRBJ1-4; the match to TRBD1 covers 10 bases. V lost 5 bases, J lost 8 bases, and 14 bases stayed unmatched. Germline CDR1 is SGHTA and CDR2 is FQGNSA. This CDR3 comprises 17 residues. The CDR3 DNA reads TGTGCCAGCAGCCCTCCGGGACAGGGGCTTCGGGGCGAAAAACTGTTTTTT. As protein: CASSPPGQGLRGEKLFF.

This clone was observed once. The chain links TRBV10-3 to TRBJ2-7, with D maybe TRBD2 (5 bases). CDR1 is ENHRY and CDR2 is SYGVKD in the germline V gene. The CDR3 sequence is 14 residues long. Trimming took off 6 bases at V and 5 bases at J, with 17 bases between the two ends. Written as DNA, the CDR3 is TGTGCCATCAGGGAAATGAGACTAAGTGACGAGCAGTACTTC. Translation: CAIREMRLSDEQYF.

The chain has TRBV6-5 and TRBJ2-1, with 7 bases fitting TRBD2. Germline lookup yields CDR1 MNHEY and CDR2 SVGAGI. Trimming at V came to 7 bases and at J to 4 bases, leaving 7 bases not matched to a gene. The CDR3 runs to 14 residues. In DNA, the CDR3 is TGTGCCAGCACCCGGGCGGGAGTGTACAATGAGCAGTTCTTC. It translates to CASTRAGVYNEQFF.

This chain joins TRBV5-6 and TRBJ2-5; D unresolved. Germline values: CDR1 SGHDT, CDR2 YYEEEE. V was cut by 4 bases and J by 5 bases, with 15 bases left in between. This CDR3 region has 14 residues. The CDR3 here is CASSRTRVQETQYF. The CDR3 bases are TGTGCCAGCAGCCGCACAAGGGTCCAGGAGACCCAGTACTTC.

V is TRBV7-2 and J is TRBJ1-4; TRBD1 agrees at 9 bases. J lost 4 bases, V lost 5 bases, and 2 bases had no gene match. Per germline, CDR1 SGHTA and CDR2 FQGNSA. This CDR3 region has 14 residues. CDR3 in DNA: TGTGCCAGCAGCCTGGACAGGGGTAATGAAAAACTGTTTTTT. This codes for CASSLDRGNEKLFF.

This sequence joins TRBV21-1 and TRBJ2-3; TRBD2, the table's D call, was not compared with the DNA. TRBV21-1 is a pseudogene locus. The CDR3 length is 16 residues. As DNA, the CDR3 is TGTGCCAGCAGAAAAAAGGAGAATAGAGGGTCAGATACGCAGTATTTT. Translating it yields CASRKKENRGSDTQYF.

The chain is built from TRBV9 and TRBJ2-1; 14 bases line up with TRBD2. The CDR3 contains 15 residues. Germline assignment: CDR1 SGDLS and CDR2 YYNGEE. V was clipped by 3 bases and J by 9 bases; unmatched bases: 5. The CDR3 loop is CASSAGLAGVGEQFF. DNA of the CDR3: TGTGCCAGCAGCGCGGGACTAGCGGGAGTCGGTGAGCAGTTCTTC.

The chain has TRBV6-5 and TRBJ1-5; D gene unclear. V lost 5 bases and J 7 bases, leaving 12 bases between the germline ends. The V gene's germline CDR1 is MNHEY and CDR2 SVGAGI. The CDR3 runs to 13 residues. The CDR3 is CASSIWFGQPQHF. The CDR3 coding sequence is TGTGCCAGCAGTATCTGGTTTGGCCAGCCCCAGCATTTT.

J is TRBJ2-7 and V is TRBV5-4; D is ambiguous. Germline CDR1 is SGHNT and CDR2 is YYREEE (reference sequence). The CDR3 extends over 13 amino acids. The V gene lost 4 bases and the J gene lost 1 base, with 9 bases spanning the gap. CDR3 nucleotide sequence: TGTGCCAGCAGCGTCTTTAATTCCTACGAGCAGTACTTC. Encoded protein: CASSVFNSYEQYF. The full variable domain, with the rest looked up from reference TRBV5-4 and TRBJ2-7, is ETGVTQSPTHLIKTRGQQVTLRCSSQSGHNTVSWYQQALGQGPQFIFQYYREEENGRGNFPPRFSGLQFPNYSSELNVNALELDDSALYLCASSVFNSYEQYFGPGTRLTVT.

This clone was observed once. The V and J genes are TRBV19 and TRBJ1-1, with a weak D call TRBD1 (5 bases). The V end was cut by 7 bases, the J end by 6 bases, with 18 bases between. Germline assignment: CDR1 LNHDA and CDR2 SQIVND (reference sequence). This CDR3 comprises 14 residues. In nucleotides, the CDR3 is TGTGCCAGTACTAAAACAGGAAGTTCAGCTGAAGCTTTCTTT. The encoded protein is CASTKTGSSAEAFF. The variable domain in full, with the rest retrieved from reference TRBV19 and TRBJ1-1, is DGGITQSPKYLFRKEGQNVTLSCEQNLNHDAMYWYRQDPGQGLRLIYYSQIVNDFQKGDIAEGYSVSREKKESFPLTVTSAQKNPTAFYLCASTKTGSSAEAFFGQGTRLTVV.